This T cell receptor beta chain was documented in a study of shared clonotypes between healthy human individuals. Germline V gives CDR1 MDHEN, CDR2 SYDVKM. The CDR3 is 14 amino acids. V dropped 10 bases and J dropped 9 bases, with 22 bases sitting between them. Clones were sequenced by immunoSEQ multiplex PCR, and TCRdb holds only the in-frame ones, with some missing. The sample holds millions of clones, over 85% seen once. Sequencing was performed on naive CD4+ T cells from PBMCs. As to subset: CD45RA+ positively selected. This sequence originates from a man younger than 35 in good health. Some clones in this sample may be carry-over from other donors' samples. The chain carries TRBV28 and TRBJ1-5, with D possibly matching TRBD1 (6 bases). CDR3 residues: CATRGHPEKLPQHF. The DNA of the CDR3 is TGTGCCACCCGGGGGCATCCGGAAAAATTGCCCCAGCATTTT. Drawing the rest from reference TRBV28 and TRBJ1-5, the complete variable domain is DVKVTQSSRYLVKRTGEKVFLECVQDMDHENMFWYRQDPGLGLRLIYFSYDVKMKEKGDIPEGYSVSREKKERFSLILESASTNQTSMYLCATRGHPEKLPQHFGDGTRLSIL.